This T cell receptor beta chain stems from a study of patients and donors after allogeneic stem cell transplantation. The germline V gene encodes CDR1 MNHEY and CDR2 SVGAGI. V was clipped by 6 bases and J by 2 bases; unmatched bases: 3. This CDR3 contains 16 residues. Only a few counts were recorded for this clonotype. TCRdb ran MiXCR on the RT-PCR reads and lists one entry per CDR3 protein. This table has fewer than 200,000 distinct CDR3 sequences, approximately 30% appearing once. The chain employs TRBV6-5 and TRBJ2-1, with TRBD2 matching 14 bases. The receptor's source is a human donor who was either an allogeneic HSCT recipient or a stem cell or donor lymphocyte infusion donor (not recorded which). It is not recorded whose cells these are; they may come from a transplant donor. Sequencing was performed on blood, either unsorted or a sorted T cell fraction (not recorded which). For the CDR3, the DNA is TGTGCCAGCAGAGGGACTAGCGGGAGTCCCTACAATGAGCAGTTCTTC. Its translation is CASRGTSGSPYNEQFF.